This T cell receptor beta chain was sequenced during a study of cytomegalovirus exposure and HLA in healthy donors. General observations from the study: When a later analysis was performed, an Asian-associated ancestry cluster reportedly had fewer N-insertions than the approximately 600-donor mean. Follow-up analysis seemed to connect common viral pathogens with several of the most significant clusters identified. Roughly uniform depth of sequencing across donors was assumed in presence/absence analyses.

The ends were cut back, 7 bases at V and 4 bases at J, with 7 bases in the middle. This CDR3 contains 11 residues. The V gene's germline CDR1 is LNHDA and CDR2 SQIVND (reference sequence). About this clone itself: Its antigen is still unknown.

Primers included in the PCR were 60 Vbeta and 13 Jbeta primers. Here immunoSEQ multiplex PCR was the method, and the copy in TCRdb shows in-frame clones only, minus some. The sample yields around 120,000 clones, 50% to 65% seen once. This chain joins TRBV19 and TRBJ1-2; D is ambiguous. This clonotype originated in a man aged 25-45 years in good health and CMV-seropositive. Sample: PBMCs. The CDR3 spells CASNPGYGYTF. For the CDR3, the DNA is TGTGCCAGTAATCCCGGCTATGGCTACACCTTC. Combining the CDR3 with reference TRBV19 and TRBJ1-2 gives the whole variable domain DGGITQSPKYLFRKEGQNVTLSCEQNLNHDAMYWYRQDPGQGLRLIYYSQIVNDFQKGDIAEGYSVSREKKESFPLTVTSAQKNPTAFYLCASNPGYGYTFGSGTRLTVV.